These 13 T cell receptor beta chains came from one sample sequenced in a study of spatial heterogeneity in lung cancer. General study findings and limits: Counts that tracked tumor mutation counts were those of expanded intratumoral alpha and beta TCRs.

Which antigens these TCRs recognize remains unknown. In TCRdb, the 5' RACE reads were re-called with MiXCR into one record per CDR3 protein. The table lists 9,500 or so distinct CDR3 sequences, roughly an eighth of them singletons, with 13% to 15% in the top ten. Time point specified: sample taken at primary tumor resection. Source: lung tumor tissue, taken at surgery. These receptors were collected from a male donor with early-stage non-small cell lung cancer.

This clonotype was detected ten times or more. Since it is a stray read in a library aimed at alpha chains, this beta chain has a size that is not meaningful. The V gene is TRBV5-1, the J gene TRBJ1-1; 9 nucleotides agree with TRBD1. The length of the CDR3 is 15 residues. Germline V gene sequence: CDR1 SGHRS, CDR2 YFSETQ. Germline trimming cut 1 base from V and 1 base from J; bases unmatched to any gene: 2. Here the CDR3 DNA reads TGCGCCAGCAGCTTGACAGGGGGCGAGAACACTGAAGCTTTCTTT. It codes for CASSLTGGENTEAFF. Complete variable domain (other parts from reference TRBV5-1 and TRBJ1-1): KAGVTQTPRYLIKTRGQQVTLSCSPISGHRSVSWYQQTPGQGLQFLFEYFSETQRNKGNFPGRFSGRQFSNSRSEMNVSTLELGDSALYLCASSLTGGENTEAFFGQGTRLTVV.

This clonotype has at least ten counts. This beta chain represents an off-target read in a library built for alpha chains; its size is of limited meaning. V usage is TRBV6-1 and J usage is TRBJ1-3, with D perhaps TRBD1 (5 bases). The germline V gene encodes CDR1 MNHNS and CDR2 SASEGT. The CDR3 sequence is 15 residues long. V gave up 7 bases and J gave up 0 bases, with 13 bases separating them. In DNA, the CDR3 is TGTGCCAGCATAACTACAGGAGGCTCTGGAAACACCATATATTTT. Protein: CASITTGGSGNTIYF.

This clonotype appeared a single time. This beta chain is an unintended read in a library built for alpha chains; its size means little. The DNA for the CDR3 is TGTGCCAGCAGCTTGGACTCTGCCACCGGGGAGCTGTTTTTT. It specifies CASSLDSATGELFF. This sequence joins TRBV5-4 and TRBJ2-2, with D unresolved. Germline CDR1 SGHNT, CDR2 YYREEE (reference sequence). V was pared by 0 bases and J by 4 bases, with 7 bases between. The CDR3 totals 14 residues.

In this sample, this clonotype turned up many times. In a library made to pick up alpha chains, this beta chain is a stray read with a size that means little. The chain carries TRBV27 and TRBJ1-4; D is perhaps TRBD1 (5 bases). CDR1 is MNHEY and CDR2 is SMNVEV in the germline V gene (reference sequence). The CDR3 is 14 amino acids. V was trimmed by 8 bases and J by 8 bases, leaving 18 bases between them. CDR3 loop: CASGHRALGEKLFF. The CDR3, as DNA: TGTGCCAGCGGACACCGGGCCCTCGGCGAAAAACTGTTTTTT.

This clonotype was counted ten times or more. As an off-target read in a library built for alpha chains, this beta chain has a frequency of little significance. V is TRBV5-6 and J is TRBJ2-2; D perhaps matches TRBD1 (6 bases). Germline V gives CDR1 SGHDT, CDR2 YYEEEE. There are 16 residues in the CDR3. V lost 6 bases and J lost 4, with 19 bases in between. The CDR3 spells CASTTHLGQLTGELFF. In DNA form, the CDR3 reads TGTGCCAGCACCACCCATTTAGGACAGCTCACCGGGGAGCTGTTTTTT.

The table lists this clonotype with many counts. This beta chain lies outside the target of a library built for alpha chains; its clone size means little. The chain carries TRBV10-3 and TRBJ2-7; 11 nucleotides align to TRBD2. The V gene's germline CDR1 is ENHRY and CDR2 SYGVKD. J lost 3 bases, V lost 6 bases, and 4 bases had no gene match. The CDR3 length is 14 residues. The CDR3 region is CAIRGTSGDYEQYF. The CDR3 DNA sequence: TGTGCCATCAGGGGGACTAGCGGAGACTACGAGCAGTACTTC.

This clonotype was picked up many times. This beta chain lies outside the target of a library built for alpha chains; its clone size means little. The rearrangement joins TRBV30 to TRBJ2-1; possible D gene TRBD1, 6 bases. The CDR3 consists of 15 residues. Germline V gene lookup returns CDR1 GTSNPN and CDR2 SVGIG (reference sequence). V gave up 8 bases and J gave up 0 bases, with 17 bases separating them. CDR3 nucleotides: TGTGCCATAAGGGGGATTTTTAGCTCCTACAATGAGCAGTTCTTC. Its protein product is CAIRGIFSSYNEQFF.

This clonotype was found once. This beta chain appears as a stray read in a library generated for alpha chains; its size is not informative. The chain recombines TRBV28 with TRBJ2-7, with D perhaps given as TRBD1 or TRBD2 (5 bases each). The V gene's germline CDR1 is MDHEN and CDR2 SYDVKM. Trimming shortened V by 5 bases and J by 3 bases, and 14 bases separated the two germline ends. The CDR3 runs to 14 residues. DNA of the CDR3: TGTGCCAGCAGTCCGGGGACCACAAACTACGAGCAGTACTTC. Translating gives CASSPGTTNYEQYF.

Many counts were recorded for this clonotype. With the library built for alpha chains, this beta chain is off target and its frequency is not meaningful. This rearrangement joins TRBV24-1 to TRBJ2-1; D gene uncertain. The CDR3 has 12 amino acids. Between the trimmed V and J ends, which lost 4 bases and 6 bases, there was a span of 6 bases. CDR1 is KGHDR and CDR2 is SFDVKD in the germline V gene. CDR3 sequence: CATSDPLNEQFF. The CDR3 nucleotides are TGTGCCACCAGTGACCCCCTCAATGAGCAGTTCTTC.

In its sample, this clonotype was seen a few times. This beta chain is a stray read from a library made for alpha chains; its abundance is not meaningful. The chain has TRBV6-6 and TRBJ2-3; D remains unclear. The CDR3 runs to 15 residues. Trimming pared 0 bases from V and 4 bases from J, leaving 11 bases between. In germline, CDR1 is MNHNY, CDR2 SVGAGI (reference sequence). The CDR3 nucleotides read TGTGCCAGCAGTTACTCAATCGGGTTCGCAGATACGCAGTATTTT. Protein product: CASSYSIGFADTQYF.

The sample holds many counts of this clonotype. The size of this beta chain means little, since it is a stray read in a library made for alpha chains. The chain joins TRBV25-1 to TRBJ2-7; 7 bases fit TRBD2. The V gene end was trimmed by 3 bases and the J gene end by 2 bases; junction bases not matched to a gene: 7. The CDR3 has 15 residues. Germline-derived CDR1 and CDR2 are MGHDK and SYGVNS. In nucleotides, the CDR3 is TGTGCCAGCAGTGACCCAGCGGGACGCCCCTACGAGCAGTACTTC. Translation: CASSDPAGRPYEQYF.

This clonotype was seen at least ten times. This beta chain is off target for a library built for alpha chains, so its abundance means little. V and J are TRBV7-2 and TRBJ2-1; 11 nucleotides line up with TRBD2. V was clipped by 5 bases and J by 8 bases; unmatched bases: 8. CDR3 length: 15 amino acids. Per the germline V gene, CDR1 is SGHTA and CDR2 is FQGNSA. The CDR3 DNA reads TGTGCCAGCAGCGCCACTAGCGGGAGAGTGTATGAGCAGTTCTTC. It specifies CASSATSGRVYEQFF.

Of note for this clonotype: With the library built for alpha chains, this beta chain is off target and its frequency is not meaningful. The CDR3 DNA reads TGTGCCAGCAGTTACCAGGGACGGACGTATGGCTACACCTTC. It codes for CASSYQGRTYGYTF. The gene calls are TRBV6-5 and TRBJ1-2; TRBD1 might be the D (5 bases). Germline CDR1 reads MNHEY; CDR2 reads SVGAGI. The CDR3 is 14 residues long. V lost 2 bases to trimming and J lost 5 bases, with 12 bases between them.